Listed below are T cell receptor beta chains from one sample, sequenced in a study of shared clonotypes between healthy human individuals. Using immunoSEQ multiplex PCR, the repertoire was profiled, and TCRdb retains in-frame clones only, with some absent. The sample holds 2 million or so clones, 85% to 95% seen once. Sequenced input: naive CD8+ T cells sorted from blood. Receptors were obtained from a young man in good health. CDR3s include the opening cysteine and the closing phenylalanine or tryptophan. The D gene is left open where the match is weak. Clone size is stated in some rows and not others, as once, few, many or a class when expanded.

v_call: TRBV7-8
d_call: NA
j_call: TRBJ1-6
clone_size: NA
cdr3_nt: TGTGCCAGCAGCGAGTCAGACCTAAGTTCACCCCTCCACTTT
cdr3_aa: CASSESDLSSPLHF

v_call: TRBV9
d_call: NA
j_call: TRBJ2-7
clone_size: NA
cdr3_nt: TGTGCCAGCAGCCAATGGGGGGTCGGGTACGAGCAGTACTTC
cdr3_aa: CASSQWGVGYEQYF

v_call: TRBV2
d_call: NA
j_call: TRBJ1-1
clone_size: NA
cdr3_nt: TGTGCCAGCAGTGAAGGGCAGTTGAACACTGAAGCTTTCTTT
cdr3_aa: CASSEGQLNTEAFF

v_call: TRBV7-6
d_call: NA
j_call: TRBJ1-1
clone_size: NA
cdr3_nt: TGTGCCAGCAGCTTCCTCTCGGGAGGGAACACTGAAGCTTTCTTT
cdr3_aa: CASSFLSGGNTEAFF

v_call: TRBV9
d_call: NA
j_call: TRBJ1-5
clone_size: NA
cdr3_nt: TGTGCCAGCAGCGTAGGAGAAAACAGTCAGCCCCAGCATTTT
cdr3_aa: CASSVGENSQPQHF

v_call: TRBV27
d_call: NA
j_call: TRBJ2-7
clone_size: NA
cdr3_nt: TGTGCCAGCAGTTTATCGATTGGGCGGGTTTCCTACGAGCAGTACTTC
cdr3_aa: CASSLSIGRVSYEQYF

v_call: TRBV11-2
d_call: NA
j_call: TRBJ2-7
clone_size: NA
cdr3_nt: TGTGCCAGCAGCTTTGGTGGGGCGGCCTACGAGCAGTACTTC
cdr3_aa: CASSFGGAAYEQYF

v_call: TRBV27
d_call: TRBD2
j_call: TRBJ2-4
clone_size: NA
cdr3_nt: TGTGCCAGCAGTTTATCTAGCGGGGCGAACATTCAGTACTTC
cdr3_aa: CASSLSSGANIQYF

v_call: TRBV5-1
d_call: TRBD2
j_call: TRBJ2-7
clone_size: NA
cdr3_nt: TGCGCCAGCAGCATAACCGGGACTAGCTACGAGCAGTACTTC
cdr3_aa: CASSITGTSYEQYF

v_call: TRBV5-1
d_call: NA
j_call: TRBJ1-4
clone_size: NA
cdr3_nt: TGCGCCAGCAGCTTCGCGGGACAACGGGGGGATGAAAAACTGTTTTTT
cdr3_aa: CASSFAGQRGDEKLFF

v_call: TRBV30
d_call: TRBD1
j_call: TRBJ2-5
clone_size: NA
cdr3_nt: TGTGCCTGGAGCAGGGGGCAGGGTCAAGAGACCCAGTACTTC
cdr3_aa: CAWSRGQGQETQYF

v_call: TRBV4-2
d_call: TRBD1
j_call: TRBJ2-2
clone_size: once
cdr3_nt: TGTGCCAGCAGCCCGCCGGGACAGGGGACCGGGGAGCTGTTTTTT
cdr3_aa: CASSPPGQGTGELFF

v_call: TRBV7-9
d_call: TRBD1
j_call: TRBJ2-2
clone_size: once
cdr3_nt: TGTGCCAGCAGCTACGGGACAGCGGCCACCGGGGAGCTGTTTTTT
cdr3_aa: CASSYGTAATGELFF

v_call: TRBV4-3
d_call: NA
j_call: TRBJ2-7
clone_size: NA
cdr3_nt: TGCGCCAGCAGTCAGGGGTTTCTCTACGAGCAGTACTTC
cdr3_aa: CASSQGFLYEQYF

v_call: TRBV6-1
d_call: TRBD1
j_call: TRBJ2-7
clone_size: NA
cdr3_nt: TGTGCCAGCGGGCGACAGGGCTATGAGCAGTACTTC
cdr3_aa: CASGRQGYEQYF

v_call: TRBV10-2
d_call: NA
j_call: TRBJ2-7
clone_size: NA
cdr3_nt: TGCGCCAGCAGTGATCGGGGACCCACCTACGAGCAGTACTTC
cdr3_aa: CASSDRGPTYEQYF

v_call: TRBV28
d_call: TRBD1
j_call: TRBJ2-1
clone_size: NA
cdr3_nt: TGTGCCAGCAGCCTCGGGACAGCTATCTCCTACAATGAGCAGTTCTTC
cdr3_aa: CASSLGTAISYNEQFF

v_call: TRBV4-1
d_call: NA
j_call: TRBJ2-1
clone_size: NA
cdr3_nt: TGCGCCAGCAGCCACCACGAGACAGCCTATTCCTACAATGAGCAGTTCTTC
cdr3_aa: CASSHHETAYSYNEQFF

v_call: TRBV11-2
d_call: TRBD1
j_call: TRBJ1-4
clone_size: NA
cdr3_nt: TGTGCCAGCAGCTTAGAATGGTTTGAGGGGGCGCGGGAAAAACTGTTTTTT
cdr3_aa: CASSLEWFEGAREKLFF

v_call: TRBV25-1
d_call: NA
j_call: TRBJ2-5
clone_size: once
cdr3_nt: TGTGCCAGCAGTGATCAGGGTCTCCAAGAGACCCAGTACTTC
cdr3_aa: CASSDQGLQETQYF

v_call: TRBV7-2
d_call: NA
j_call: TRBJ2-2
clone_size: once
cdr3_nt: TGTGCCAGCAGCTTAGCGCAGGGAGATGAGAGTGGCGGGGAGCTGTTTTTT
cdr3_aa: CASSLAQGDESGGELFF

v_call: TRBV30
d_call: TRBD1
j_call: TRBJ1-5
clone_size: NA
cdr3_nt: TGCGCCTGGAGACAGGGCAGAAATCAGCCCCAGCATTTT
cdr3_aa: CAWRQGRNQPQHF

v_call: TRBV14
d_call: TRBD1
j_call: TRBJ1-1
clone_size: NA
cdr3_nt: TGTGCCAGCAGCCTGGATCTGGGGACAGAGGCAGAAGCTTTCTTT
cdr3_aa: CASSLDLGTEAEAFF

v_call: TRBV6-5
d_call: NA
j_call: TRBJ1-2
clone_size: NA
cdr3_nt: TGTGCCAGCAGTTACTTGGAAGGGACAAACTATGGCTACACCTTC
cdr3_aa: CASSYLEGTNYGYTF

v_call: TRBV2
d_call: TRBD2
j_call: TRBJ2-3
clone_size: NA
cdr3_nt: TGTGCCAGCCACGAGATTGGGGGGGGAGATACGCAGTATTTT
cdr3_aa: CASHEIGGGDTQYF

v_call: TRBV9
d_call: NA
j_call: TRBJ2-3
clone_size: NA
cdr3_nt: TGTGCCAGCAGCGTATGGGGTAGTGCAGATACGCAGTATTTT
cdr3_aa: CASSVWGSADTQYF

v_call: TRBV7-9
d_call: NA
j_call: TRBJ2-1
clone_size: NA
cdr3_nt: TGTGCCAGCACGGTTCTAGCTGACTACAATGAGCAGTTCTTC
cdr3_aa: CASTVLADYNEQFF

v_call: TRBV4-1
d_call: NA
j_call: TRBJ1-2
clone_size: NA
cdr3_nt: TGCGCCAGCAGCCTGAAACCGGGACCCCAAGATGGCTACACCTTC
cdr3_aa: CASSLKPGPQDGYTF

v_call: TRBV9
d_call: NA
j_call: TRBJ2-7
clone_size: NA
cdr3_nt: TGTGCCAGCAGCGTAGGTCAAGGCCCCGAGCAGTACTTC
cdr3_aa: CASSVGQGPEQYF

v_call: TRBV27
d_call: TRBD1
j_call: TRBJ2-7
clone_size: NA
cdr3_nt: TGTGCCAGCAGTTTGTATTCGAGAGGGACAGGGCCCTACGAGCAGTACTTC
cdr3_aa: CASSLYSRGTGPYEQYF

v_call: TRBV2
d_call: TRBD2
j_call: TRBJ2-3
clone_size: NA
cdr3_nt: TGTGCCAGCAGTCCCCCACCCCTGACTAGCGGGAGGGGGGCAGATACGCAGTATTTT
cdr3_aa: CASSPPPLTSGRGADTQYF

v_call: TRBV25-1
d_call: NA
j_call: TRBJ2-7
clone_size: NA
cdr3_nt: TGTGCCAGCAGTGAATATTGGGGCGGATCCTACGAGCAGTACTTC
cdr3_aa: CASSEYWGGSYEQYF

v_call: TRBV6-5
d_call: NA
j_call: TRBJ1-1
clone_size: NA
cdr3_nt: TGTGCCAGCAGGCATTTGGGGGCCGACACTGAAGCTCTCTTT
cdr3_aa: CASRHLGADTEALF

v_call: TRBV7-7
d_call: TRBD1
j_call: TRBJ2-5
clone_size: NA
cdr3_nt: TGTGCTAGCAGTTGGAGAGGGGGCGATTGGGAGACCCAGTACTTC
cdr3_aa: CASSWRGGDWETQYF

v_call: TRBV7-2
d_call: NA
j_call: TRBJ2-7
clone_size: NA
cdr3_nt: TGTGCCAGCAGCGGTACGACTGTCCACGAGCAGTACTTC
cdr3_aa: CASSGTTVHEQYF

v_call: TRBV5-4
d_call: NA
j_call: TRBJ2-3
clone_size: NA
cdr3_nt: TGTGCCAGCAGCTCCTTCACAGATACGCAGTATTTT
cdr3_aa: CASSSFTDTQYF

v_call: TRBV5-6
d_call: TRBD2
j_call: TRBJ2-7
clone_size: NA
cdr3_nt: TGTGCCAGCAGCTTGGAAGGTAGCGGGTACGAGCAGTACTTC
cdr3_aa: CASSLEGSGYEQYF

v_call: TRBV9
d_call: NA
j_call: TRBJ1-1
clone_size: NA
cdr3_nt: TGTGCCAGCAGCGTAGCTACATCGCCAGGGTTAAACACTGAAGCTTTCTTT
cdr3_aa: CASSVATSPGLNTEAFF

v_call: TRBV19
d_call: NA
j_call: TRBJ2-7
clone_size: NA
cdr3_nt: TGTGCCAGTAGTATAGATCTGGAAAACGAGCAGTACTTC
cdr3_aa: CASSIDLENEQYF

v_call: TRBV6-5
d_call: NA
j_call: TRBJ2-7
clone_size: NA
cdr3_nt: TGTGCCAGCAGTTACTCTGCCGGGGGGCCCCCCTACGAGCAGTACTTC
cdr3_aa: CASSYSAGGPPYEQYF

v_call: TRBV7-9
d_call: NA
j_call: TRBJ1-3
clone_size: NA
cdr3_nt: TGTGCCAGCAGCTTTATGAGCTCTGGAAACACCATATATTTT
cdr3_aa: CASSFMSSGNTIYF

v_call: TRBV5-1
d_call: NA
j_call: TRBJ2-5
clone_size: NA
cdr3_nt: TGCGCCAGCAGCTACGAATTTACCCTGGCTGGGGCAGAGACCCAGTACTTC
cdr3_aa: CASSYEFTLAGAETQYF

v_call: TRBV6-5
d_call: NA
j_call: TRBJ2-3
clone_size: NA
cdr3_nt: TGTGCCAGCAGTGACACTGGCACAGATACGCAGTATTTT
cdr3_aa: CASSDTGTDTQYF

v_call: TRBV5-4
d_call: NA
j_call: TRBJ2-1
clone_size: NA
cdr3_nt: TGTGCCAGCAGCTCGCCGGGGTGGAGGAACAATGAGCAGTTCTTC
cdr3_aa: CASSSPGWRNNEQFF

v_call: TRBV5-8
d_call: NA
j_call: TRBJ2-7
clone_size: NA
cdr3_nt: TGTGCCAGCAGCTTGGCCCCTCGGCTAGTCCCCTACGAGCAGTACTTC
cdr3_aa: CASSLAPRLVPYEQYF

v_call: TRBV9
d_call: NA
j_call: TRBJ2-7
clone_size: NA
cdr3_nt: TGTGCCAGCAGCGGACGTAATGACGAGCAGTACTTC
cdr3_aa: CASSGRNDEQYF

v_call: TRBV25-1
d_call: NA
j_call: TRBJ2-7
clone_size: NA
cdr3_nt: TGTGCCAGCAGTGAATTGGGCGGAACCTACGAGCAGTACTTC
cdr3_aa: CASSELGGTYEQYF

v_call: TRBV28
d_call: NA
j_call: TRBJ2-5
clone_size: NA
cdr3_nt: TGTGCCAGCAGGGCCTCAGGCGGCCAAGAGACCCAGTACTTC
cdr3_aa: CASRASGGQETQYF

v_call: TRBV19
d_call: NA
j_call: TRBJ2-7
clone_size: NA
cdr3_nt: TGTGCCAGTAGTACCGCAGGGGCCGAGCAGTACTTC
cdr3_aa: CASSTAGAEQYF

v_call: TRBV2
d_call: NA
j_call: TRBJ2-7
clone_size: NA
cdr3_nt: TGTGCCAGCAGTGATCCAGGATCAGGTTTCAACGAGCAGTACTTC
cdr3_aa: CASSDPGSGFNEQYF

v_call: TRBV9
d_call: NA
j_call: TRBJ1-4
clone_size: NA
cdr3_nt: TGTGCCAGCAGCTCTAGCGGGGGGACAAATGAAAAACTGTTTTTT
cdr3_aa: CASSSSGGTNEKLFF

v_call: TRBV30
d_call: NA
j_call: TRBJ1-1
clone_size: NA
cdr3_nt: TGTGCCTGGAGCCCCCAGATGAACACTGAAGCTTTCTTT
cdr3_aa: CAWSPQMNTEAFF

v_call: TRBV4-3
d_call: NA
j_call: TRBJ2-1
clone_size: once
cdr3_nt: TGCGCCAGCAGCCAAGACGTTGGGGTCAAGATTGTTGAGCAGTTCTTC
cdr3_aa: CASSQDVGVKIVEQFF